The 17 T cell receptor beta chains listed next were all sequenced from one sample in a study of shared clonotypes between healthy human individuals. The data were produced by immunoSEQ multiplex PCR, yet TCRdb's version contains in-frame clones alone and is incomplete. The table records about 1.1 million clones, around 77% of them present only once. Material: memory CD4+ T cells from PBMCs. As for subset: CD45RA-negative fraction. Source of these receptors: a man younger than 35 in good health. Some clones in this sample may be carry-over from other donors' samples.

The gene calls are TRBV28 and TRBJ1-2; D not certain. Germline-derived CDR1 and CDR2 are MDHEN and SYDVKM. The V and J ends lost 7 bases and 8 bases respectively, with 20 bases between them. The CDR3 contains 14 residues. CDR3 region: CASNSWSSRVGYTF. Written as DNA, the CDR3 is TGTGCCAGCAACTCGTGGTCCTCAAGGGTAGGCTACACCTTC.

The chain carries TRBV6-1 and TRBJ2-5; D is perhaps TRBD1 (5 bases). The germline V and J ends were trimmed by 1 base and 1 base, with 13 bases remaining between them. The CDR3 consists of 16 residues. Germline lookup yields CDR1 MNHNS and CDR2 SASEGT. The CDR3 loop reads CASSEGWGDSQETQYF. The CDR3 DNA reads as TGTGCCAGCAGTGAAGGGTGGGGTGACAGCCAAGAGACCCAGTACTTC.

Here the CDR3 reads CSAPYTVDRFF. For the CDR3, the DNA is TGCAGTGCTCCATACACAGTCGACCGGTTCTTC. J is TRBJ2-1 and V is TRBV20-1, with D hard to call. V lost 5 bases and J lost 15, with 17 bases in between. The CDR3 has 11 residues. Germline V gene lookup returns CDR1 DFQATT and CDR2 SNEGSKA (reference sequence).

The V call is TRBV4-2, the J call TRBJ1-1; D gene ambiguous. The V end was cut by 2 bases, the J end by 1 base, with 20 bases between. This CDR3 has 18 residues. In germline, CDR1 is LGHNA, CDR2 YNFKEQ. The CDR3 DNA reads as TGTGCCAGCAGCCAACGGGCTATCGGGTCTAGTAAGAACACTGAAGCTTTCTTT. It encodes CASSQRAIGSSKNTEAFF.

The V and J genes are TRBV28 and TRBJ2-5; 9 nucleotides agree with TRBD1. V dropped 9 bases and J dropped 2; count of bases not matched to a gene: 4. Germline assignment: CDR1 MDHEN and CDR2 SYDVKM. The CDR3 totals 13 residues. CDR3 amino acids: CASSGTGQETQYF. The CDR3 DNA sequence: TGTGCCAGTTCCGGGACAGGGCAAGAGACCCAGTACTTC.

This clone was detected a few times. This chain joins TRBV29-1 and TRBJ1-2; D unclear. The CDR3 extends over 13 amino acids. Per germline, CDR1 SQVTM and CDR2 ANQGSEA. V gave up 7 bases and J gave up 4 bases, with 16 bases separating them. CDR3 amino acids: CSASKALTYGYTF. Written as DNA, the CDR3 is TGCAGCGCCAGCAAGGCCCTGACCTATGGCTACACCTTC.

This clone was counted a few times. Written as DNA, the CDR3 is TGTGCCAGCAGTGAAGGGGCCGGGGAGCTGTTTTTT. It yields the protein CASSEGAGELFF. The rearrangement links TRBV2 to TRBJ2-2; D ambiguous. Deletions cut 1 base from V and 6 bases from J, with 3 bases between. The CDR3 covers 12 residues. Germline assignment: CDR1 SNHLY and CDR2 FYNNEI.

This chain connects TRBV4-1 to TRBJ2-1; no clear D. V dropped 5 bases and J dropped 8 bases, with 13 bases sitting between them. CDR1 and CDR2 from the germline V gene are MGHRA and YSYEKL. The CDR3 sequence is 13 residues long. The CDR3, as DNA: TGCGCCAGCAGCTCCGGGCCGGGTGATGAGCAGTTCTTC. Its translation: CASSSGPGDEQFF.

The chain employs TRBV5-1 and TRBJ2-3; 11 bases agree with TRBD2. V shed 4 bases, J shed 0 bases, and the junction held 4 bases outside the gene matches. This CDR3 is built from 16 residues. Per germline, CDR1 SGHRS and CDR2 YFSETQ. The CDR3 reads CASSPGTSGSTDTQYF. The CDR3 DNA sequence: TGCGCCAGCAGCCCCGGGACTAGCGGAAGCACAGATACGCAGTATTTT. Drawing the rest from reference TRBV5-1 and TRBJ2-3, the complete variable domain is KAGVTQTPRYLIKTRGQQVTLSCSPISGHRSVSWYQQTPGQGLQFLFEYFSETQRNKGNFPGRFSGRQFSNSRSEMNVSTLELGDSALYLCASSPGTSGSTDTQYFGPGTRLTVL.

The chain joins TRBV6-7 to TRBJ2-1, with TRBD2 identical over 10 bases. TRBV6-7 is reported as an ORF; its role is uncertain. The V and J ends lost 10 bases and 0 bases, in that order; junction bases with no gene match: 15. This CDR3 spans 18 amino acids. CDR3 nucleotide sequence: TGTGCCACTGGGCAGCGGGAGGGCCCCACCAGCTCCTACAATGAGCAGTTCTTC. It yields the protein CATGQREGPTSSYNEQFF.

This clone occurred a few times. The sample has other DNA sequences that encode this CDR3 too. This chain uses TRBV18 with TRBJ2-5; D gene ambiguous. The CDR3 length is 12 residues. Germline V gene lookup returns CDR1 KGHSH and CDR2 LQKENI. With 3 bases removed from V and 3 bases from J, the gap between germline ends came to 5 bases. CDR3 in amino acids: CASSPQEETQYF. In DNA form, the CDR3 reads TGTGCCAGCTCACCTCAGGAAGAGACCCAGTACTTC.

The V call is TRBV4-1, the J call TRBJ2-7; 8 bases agree with TRBD1. V gave up 2 bases and J gave up 3 bases; unmatched junction bases: 9. The CDR3 consists of 16 residues. CDR1 and CDR2 from the germline V gene are MGHRA and YSYEKL. Written as DNA, the CDR3 is TGCGCCAGCAGCCAACAAACAGGGGGTTACGACTACGAGCAGTACTTC. It encodes CASSQQTGGYDYEQYF.

This sequence joins TRBV30 and TRBJ1-3; no definite D call. Trimming shortened V by 5 bases and J by 4 bases, and 15 bases separated the two germline ends. This CDR3 has 14 amino acids. The germline V gene encodes CDR1 GTSNPN and CDR2 SVGIG (reference sequence). This CDR3 reads CAWDPVAHGNTIYF. CDR3 nucleotides: TGTGCCTGGGACCCAGTAGCACACGGAAACACCATATATTTT.

This chain uses TRBV13 with TRBJ2-1; no firm D call. V lost 5 bases and J 4 bases, leaving 6 bases between the germline ends. This CDR3 is built from 12 residues. Germline V lookup: CDR1 PRHDT, CDR2 FYEKMQ (reference sequence). CDR3: CASSLRYNEQFF. CDR3 bases: TGTGCCAGCAGCCTTCGGTACAATGAGCAGTTCTTC. Variable domain in full (rest from reference TRBV13 and TRBJ2-1): AAGVIQSPRHLIKEKRETATLKCYPIPRHDTVYWYQQGPGQDPQFLISFYEKMQSDKGSIPDRFSAQQFSDYHSELNMSSLELGDSALYFCASSLRYNEQFFGPGTRLTVL.

This CDR3 reads CAWSGGTGFSGNTIYF. The DNA of the CDR3 is TGTGCCTGGAGTGGGGGGACAGGGTTCTCTGGAAACACCATATATTTT. The genes are TRBV30 and TRBJ1-3; 9 positions agree with TRBD1. With V trimmed by 1 base and J by 0 bases, 4 bases remained unmatched. The CDR3 is 16 amino acids. CDR1 is GTSNPN and CDR2 is SVGIG in the germline V gene (reference sequence).

This chain links TRBV5-1 with TRBJ2-4; D is perhaps TRBD1 or TRBD2 (5 bases each). Germline V gene lookup returns CDR1 SGHRS and CDR2 YFSETQ. V dropped 4 bases and J dropped 5 bases, with 16 bases sitting between them. The CDR3 covers 15 residues. CDR3 protein: CASSPARDGENIQYF. The CDR3 DNA reads TGCGCCAGCAGCCCCGCCCGGGACGGAGAAAACATTCAGTACTTC.

This chain connects TRBV2 to TRBJ2-4; D may be TRBD2 (5 bases). Germline V gene sequence: CDR1 SNHLY, CDR2 FYNNEI. V dropped 8 bases and J dropped 0 bases, with 14 bases sitting between them. The CDR3 is 15 residues long. The CDR3 bases are TGTGCCAGCCCTACCGGGGAGCTAGCCAAAAACATTCAGTACTTC. Residues: CASPTGELAKNIQYF.